This T cell receptor beta chain derives from a study of vaccination and CD4 T cells after COVID-19. There are a few counts of this clonotype. Its antigen remains unknown. The J segment lost 2 bases and the V segment lost 3 bases, leaving 3 bases of the junction unmatched. The CDR3 runs 14 residues. CDR1 LNHDA and CDR2 SQIVND come from the germline V gene (reference sequence). Treatment specified: roughly 10-day PBMC culture with coronavirus spike peptide pools or control peptides (ViraFEST assay). The Oncomine TCR Beta short-read assay was applied to DNA of cultured CD4+ T cells. TCRdb reanalysed the PCR reads using MiXCR and keeps one entry per CDR3 protein. The table shows around 21,000 distinct CDR3 sequences, with 48% occurring only once.

The specimen was CD4+ T cells from blood, cultured in vitro, collected after SARS-CoV-2 vaccination. This sequence joins TRBV19 and TRBJ1-1; 7 bases fit TRBD1. This sequence was found in a human donor who had recovered from COVID-19. CDR3 amino acids: CASSMGTVNTEAFF. CDR3 DNA sequence: TGTGCCAGTAGTATGGGGACAGTAAACACTGAAGCTTTCTTT.